This T cell receptor beta chain was recovered during a study of cytomegalovirus exposure and HLA in healthy donors. Study-level findings and limits: Rarity marked most TCR sequences, yet some public TCRs occurred in many donors. A later analysis found that most CMV-associated TCR beta chains appeared HLA-restricted. It was in a later analysis that TCR association rates were seen to vary by HLA locus, highest for DRB1 and lowest for HLA-C.

In germline, CDR1 is SEHNR, CDR2 FQNEAQ (reference sequence). This CDR3 contains 11 residues. The PCR made use of 60 Vbeta and 13 Jbeta primers. Sequencing used immunoSEQ multiplex PCR; TCRdb keeps in-frame clones, though not all of them. The table shows 220,000 or so clones, with 65% to 75% occurring only once. Of note for this clone: Its antigen is undetermined. A read error may account for a junction end that differs from germline.

V usage is TRBV7-9 and J usage is TRBJ1-4; D unresolved. The closer fit of TRBJ2-2 to the DNA end suggests the J call may be wrong. The receptor comes from a woman in her twenties or thirties in good health and CMV-seronegative. Sequenced input: PBMCs. The CDR3 region is CTSSFSGELFF. DNA for the CDR3: TGTACCAGCAGCTTTTCAGGGGAGCTGTTTTTT.